The 7 T cell receptor beta chains listed next were all sequenced from one sample in a study of OX40 agonist ivuxolimab in advanced cancers. TCRdb's table, derived via immunoSEQ multiplex PCR, lists solely in-frame clones and lacks some. The table includes about 66,000 clones, more than 80% detected once. The source was CD4+ or CD8+ T cells sorted from blood, collected in a trial of the OX40 agonist ivuxolimab. These receptors were collected from an adult with an advanced solid tumor such as melanoma, head and neck, liver or kidney cancer.

The rearrangement joins TRBV21-1 to TRBJ1-6; TRBD1 is the table's D call, not checked against the DNA. TRBV21-1 is reported as a pseudogene. There are 15 residues in the CDR3. The DNA for the CDR3 is TGTGCCAGCAGCAGTAGACAGGGTAATAATTCACCCCTCCACTTT. Its protein is CASSSRQGNNSPLHF.

This clone was observed once. V is TRBV15 and J is TRBJ1-5; D call uncertain. The CDR3 has 13 amino acids. CDR1 is LNHNV, CDR2 YYDKDF, per germline (reference sequence). The germline V and J ends were trimmed by 1 base and 5 bases, with 6 bases remaining between them. The chain's CDR3 is CATSRVGYQPQHF. The DNA of the CDR3 is TGTGCCACCAGCAGAGTGGGTTATCAGCCCCAGCATTTT.

The chain employs TRBV27 and TRBJ2-3; TRBD2 matches 8 bases. CDR3 length equals 14 residues. V was pared by 5 bases and J by 2 bases, with 3 bases of the junction left unmatched. CDR1 MNHEY and CDR2 SMNVEV come from the germline V gene (reference sequence). The CDR3 reads CASSLAGLTDTQYF. The CDR3 DNA follows: TGTGCCAGCAGTCTAGCGGGCCTCACAGATACGCAGTATTTT.

This rearrangement joins TRBV19 to TRBJ2-7, with TRBD1 matching 7 bases. This CDR3 has 14 amino acids. J was trimmed by 1 base and V by 8 bases; bases with no gene match: 8. Looked up from germline, CDR1 is LNHDA and CDR2 is SQIVND (reference sequence). The CDR3 DNA follows: TGTGCCAGTGCCCGAGGGACAGAATCCTACGAGCAGTACTTC. Its protein is CASARGTESYEQYF.

A few counts support this clone. The chain employs TRBV6-5 and TRBJ1-1; perhaps TRBD1 as D (6 bases). Trimming stripped 11 bases from V and 3 bases from J, with 22 bases between. Per the germline V gene, CDR1 is MNHEY and CDR2 is SVGAGI. CDR3 length equals 15 residues. CDR3 residues: CAAGPYRVRDTEAFF. As DNA, the CDR3 is TGTGCCGCGGGACCGTACAGGGTTAGAGACACTGAAGCTTTCTTT.

V and J are TRBV18 and TRBJ2-7; D is possibly TRBD1 or TRBD2 (5 bases each). CDR1 KGHSH and CDR2 LQKENI come from the germline V gene. V lost 4 bases, J lost 7 bases, and 26 bases lay in between. This CDR3 region has 17 residues. The CDR3, as DNA: TGTGCCAGCTCACGAGGGGTCGACAGCGGACCTCGGGAAGAGCAGTACTTC. Residues: CASSRGVDSGPREEQYF.

The gene calls are TRBV4-2 and TRBJ1-1, with a possible D match to TRBD1 (5 bases). Looked up from germline, CDR1 is LGHNA and CDR2 is YNFKEQ. The CDR3 contains 14 residues. Trimming left V 4 bases short and J 1 base short, with 10 bases between. CDR3 region: CASSPQGTNTEAFF. The CDR3 DNA is TGTGCCAGCAGCCCCCAAGGGACGAACACTGAAGCTTTCTTT.